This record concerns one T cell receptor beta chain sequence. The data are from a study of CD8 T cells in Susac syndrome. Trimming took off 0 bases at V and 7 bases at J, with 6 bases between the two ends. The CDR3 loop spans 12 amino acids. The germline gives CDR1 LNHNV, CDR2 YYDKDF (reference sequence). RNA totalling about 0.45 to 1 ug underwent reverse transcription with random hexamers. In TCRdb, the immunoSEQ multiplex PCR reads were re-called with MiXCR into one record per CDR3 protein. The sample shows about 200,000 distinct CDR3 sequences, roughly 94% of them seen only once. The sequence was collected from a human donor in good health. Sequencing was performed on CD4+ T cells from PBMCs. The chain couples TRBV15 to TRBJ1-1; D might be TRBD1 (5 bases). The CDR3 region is CATSRDQGEAFF. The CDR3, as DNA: TGTGCCACCAGCAGAGATCAGGGTGAAGCTTTCTTT.